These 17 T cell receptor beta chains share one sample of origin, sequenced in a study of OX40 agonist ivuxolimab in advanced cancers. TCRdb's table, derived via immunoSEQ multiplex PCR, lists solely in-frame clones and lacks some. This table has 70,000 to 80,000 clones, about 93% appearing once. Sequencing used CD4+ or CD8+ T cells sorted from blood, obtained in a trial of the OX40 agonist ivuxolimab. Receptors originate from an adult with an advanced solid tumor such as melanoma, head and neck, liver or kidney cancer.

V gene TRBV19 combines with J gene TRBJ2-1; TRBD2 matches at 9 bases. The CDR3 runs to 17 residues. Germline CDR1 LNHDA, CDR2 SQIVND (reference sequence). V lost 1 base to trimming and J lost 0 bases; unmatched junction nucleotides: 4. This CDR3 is CASSIGLAEFSYNEQFF. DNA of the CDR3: TGTGCCAGTAGTATAGGACTAGCGGAGTTCTCCTACAATGAGCAGTTCTTC.

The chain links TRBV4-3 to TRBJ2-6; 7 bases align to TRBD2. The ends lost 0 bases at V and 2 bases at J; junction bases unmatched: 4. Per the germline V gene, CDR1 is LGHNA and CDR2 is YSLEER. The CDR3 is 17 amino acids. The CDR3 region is CASSQDRRGTGANVLTF. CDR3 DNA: TGCGCCAGCAGCCAAGACAGGCGGGGGACTGGGGCCAACGTCCTGACTTTC.

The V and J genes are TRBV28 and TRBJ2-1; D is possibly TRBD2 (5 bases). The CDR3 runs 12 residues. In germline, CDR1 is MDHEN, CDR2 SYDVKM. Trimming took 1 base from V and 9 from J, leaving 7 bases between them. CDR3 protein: CASSLLGSEQFF. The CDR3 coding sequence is TGTGCCAGCAGTTTATTAGGGAGTGAGCAGTTCTTC.

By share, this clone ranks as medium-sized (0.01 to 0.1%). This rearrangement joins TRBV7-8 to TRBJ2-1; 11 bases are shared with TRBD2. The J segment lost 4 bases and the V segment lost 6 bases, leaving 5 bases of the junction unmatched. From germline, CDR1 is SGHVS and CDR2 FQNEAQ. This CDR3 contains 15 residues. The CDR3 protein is CASRLLAGEYNEQFF. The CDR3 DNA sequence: TGTGCCAGCAGGTTACTAGCGGGGGAATACAATGAGCAGTTCTTC.

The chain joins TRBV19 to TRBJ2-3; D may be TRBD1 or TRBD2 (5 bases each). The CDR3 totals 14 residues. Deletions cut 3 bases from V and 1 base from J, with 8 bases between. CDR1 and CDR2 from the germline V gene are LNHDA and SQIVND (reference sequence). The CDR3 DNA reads TGTGCCAGTAGTATGGTGGGGGGCACAGATACGCAGTATTTT. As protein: CASSMVGGTDTQYF.

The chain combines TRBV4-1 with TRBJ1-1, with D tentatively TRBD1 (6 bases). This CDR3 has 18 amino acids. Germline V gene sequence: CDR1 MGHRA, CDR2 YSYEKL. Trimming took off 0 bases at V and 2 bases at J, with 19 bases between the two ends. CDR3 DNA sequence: TGCGCCAGCAGCCAAGAAGGGGGGTTCGCGCCGTTAAACACTGAAGCTTTCTTT. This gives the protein CASSQEGGFAPLNTEAFF.

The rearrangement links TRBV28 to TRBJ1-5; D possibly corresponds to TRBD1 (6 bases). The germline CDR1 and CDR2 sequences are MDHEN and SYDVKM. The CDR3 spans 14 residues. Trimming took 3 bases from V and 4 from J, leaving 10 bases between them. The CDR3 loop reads CASSFGQPNQPQHF. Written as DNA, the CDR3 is TGTGCCAGCAGTTTTGGACAGCCTAATCAGCCCCAGCATTTT.

The CDR3 here is CASSYGGEGGYGYTF. CDR3 nucleotide sequence: TGTGCCAGCAGTTACGGTGGGGAGGGCGGCTATGGCTACACCTTC. J is TRBJ1-2 and V is TRBV6-5; unclear D gene. There are 15 residues in the CDR3. Deletions cut 2 bases from V and 4 bases from J, with 14 bases between. CDR1 and CDR2 from the germline V gene are MNHEY and SVGAGI.

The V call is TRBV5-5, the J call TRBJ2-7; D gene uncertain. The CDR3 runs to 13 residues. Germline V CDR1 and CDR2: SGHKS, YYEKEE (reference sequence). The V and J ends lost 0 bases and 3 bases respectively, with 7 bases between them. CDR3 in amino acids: CASSLGPFYEQYF. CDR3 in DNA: TGTGCCAGCAGCTTGGGACCATTCTACGAGCAGTACTTC.

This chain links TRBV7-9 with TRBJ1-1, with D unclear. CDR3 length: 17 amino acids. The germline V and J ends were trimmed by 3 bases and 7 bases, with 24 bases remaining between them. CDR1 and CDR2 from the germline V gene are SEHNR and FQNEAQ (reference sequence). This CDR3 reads CASSFSGRTLLSLEAFF. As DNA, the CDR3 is TGTGCCAGCAGCTTTTCCGGGAGGACTCTTTTATCCCTTGAAGCTTTCTTT.

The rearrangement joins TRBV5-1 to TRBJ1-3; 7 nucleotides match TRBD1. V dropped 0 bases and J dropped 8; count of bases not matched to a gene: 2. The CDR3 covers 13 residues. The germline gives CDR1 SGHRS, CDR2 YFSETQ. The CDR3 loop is CASSLGQGYTIYF. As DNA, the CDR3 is TGCGCCAGCAGCTTGGGACAGGGATACACCATATATTTT.

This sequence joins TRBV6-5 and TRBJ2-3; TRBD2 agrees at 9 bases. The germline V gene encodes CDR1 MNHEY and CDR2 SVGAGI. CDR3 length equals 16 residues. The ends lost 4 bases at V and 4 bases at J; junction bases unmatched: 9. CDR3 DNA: TGTGCCAGCAGTTCCACGCTAGCGGGGCTCCCAGATACGCAGTATTTT. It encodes CASSSTLAGLPDTQYF.

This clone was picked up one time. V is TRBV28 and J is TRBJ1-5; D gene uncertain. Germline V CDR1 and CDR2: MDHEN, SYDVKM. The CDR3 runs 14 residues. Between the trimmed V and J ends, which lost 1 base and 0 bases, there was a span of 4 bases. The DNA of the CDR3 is TGTGCCAGCAGTTTATCCTATAGCAATCAGCCCCAGCATTTT. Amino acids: CASSLSYSNQPQHF.

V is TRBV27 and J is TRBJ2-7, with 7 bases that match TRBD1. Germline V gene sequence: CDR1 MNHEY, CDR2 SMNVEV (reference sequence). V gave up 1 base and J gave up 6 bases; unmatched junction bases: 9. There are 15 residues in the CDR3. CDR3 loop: CASSLFRQGFGEQYF. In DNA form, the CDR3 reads TGTGCCAGCAGTTTATTCAGACAGGGCTTCGGCGAGCAGTACTTC.

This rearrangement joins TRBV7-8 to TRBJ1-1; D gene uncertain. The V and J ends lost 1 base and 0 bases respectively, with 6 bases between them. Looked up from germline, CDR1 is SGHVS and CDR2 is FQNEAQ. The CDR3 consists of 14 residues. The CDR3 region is CASSLDNLNTEAFF. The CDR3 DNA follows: TGTGCCAGCAGCTTAGACAACTTGAACACTGAAGCTTTCTTT.

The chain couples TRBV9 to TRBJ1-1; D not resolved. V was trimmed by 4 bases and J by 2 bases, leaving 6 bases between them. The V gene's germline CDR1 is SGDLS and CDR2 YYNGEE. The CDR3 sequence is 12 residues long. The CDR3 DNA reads TGTGCCAGCAGCCCCTACAACACTGAAGCTTTCTTT. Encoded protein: CASSPYNTEAFF.

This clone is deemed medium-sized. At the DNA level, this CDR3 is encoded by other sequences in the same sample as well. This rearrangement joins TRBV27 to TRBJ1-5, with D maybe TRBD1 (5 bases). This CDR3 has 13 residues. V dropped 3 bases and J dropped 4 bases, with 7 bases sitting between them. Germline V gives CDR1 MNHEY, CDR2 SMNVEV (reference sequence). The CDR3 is CASSFGANQPQHF. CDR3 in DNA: TGTGCCAGCAGTTTTGGGGCTAATCAGCCCCAGCATTTT.